These 7 T cell receptor beta chains originate from one sample sequenced in a study of T-cell reconstitution after alpha-beta-depleted transplantation in children. For TCRbeta, the library was prepared with unique molecular identifiers. MiXCR, applied by TCRdb to the PCR reads, yields one record per CDR3 protein. The data show over 550,000 distinct CDR3 sequences, roughly a tenth seen once. The sequences come from PBMCs from the stem cell graft donor, collected from the stem cell graft. The receptors here all came from a human donor who donated a stem cell graft to a child with acute myeloid leukemia.

This chain links TRBV5-4 with TRBJ2-1; D could derive from TRBD1 or TRBD2 (5 bases each). The V end lost 4 bases, the J end lost 3 bases, and 11 bases lay between the germline ends. The CDR3 covers 14 residues. Germline-derived CDR1 and CDR2 are SGHNT and YYREEE (reference sequence). DNA of the CDR3: TGTGCCAGCAGCCCCGGGGCCATCTACAATGAGCAGTTCTTC. Residues: CASSPGAIYNEQFF.

This clonotype has a count of ten or more. The chain combines TRBV6-2 or TRBV6-3 with TRBJ2-1; the D gene is possibly TRBD1 (5 bases). The germline V gene has CDR1 MNHEY and CDR2 SVGEGT. This CDR3 region has 13 residues. Trimming shortened V by 7 bases and J by 9 bases, and 16 bases separated the two germline ends. CDR3 region: CASTPAGAGEQFF. CDR3 bases: TGTGCCAGCACCCCGGCTGGGGCCGGTGAGCAGTTCTTC.

This clonotype appeared many times. This chain joins TRBV6-2 or TRBV6-3 and TRBJ2-7; 9 positions agree with TRBD2. CDR1 and CDR2 (germline): MNHEY, SVGEGT. V was clipped by 10 bases and J by 2 bases; unmatched bases: 12. CDR3 length: 15 residues. CDR3 DNA sequence: TGTGCCATCACCCACGGACTAGCGAAAACCTACGAGCAGTACTTC. Its protein is CAITHGLAKTYEQYF.

This clonotype was counted a few times. The chain employs TRBV29-1 and TRBJ2-1; D perhaps matches TRBD2 (6 bases). CDR1 is SQVTM, CDR2 ANQGSEA, per germline. This CDR3 is 16 amino acids long. V shed 2 bases and J shed 6 bases, with 20 bases lying between them. The CDR3 sequence is CSVESGLAVPINEQFF. The CDR3 nucleotides are TGCAGCGTTGAAAGCGGGCTAGCCGTCCCGATCAATGAGCAGTTCTTC.

The CDR3 reads CASSYGGEETQYF. DNA of the CDR3: TGTGCCAGTTCCTACGGGGGGGAAGAGACCCAGTACTTC. The chain couples TRBV2 to TRBJ2-5; 8 bases align to TRBD2. This CDR3 is built from 13 residues. The germline gives CDR1 SNHLY, CDR2 FYNNEI. The trim removed 9 bases at V and 3 bases at J, leaving 6 bases unmatched. The full variable domain, rest sourced from reference TRBV2 and TRBJ2-5, is EPEVTQTPSHQVTQMGQEVILRCVPISNHLYFYWYRQILGQKVEFLVSFYNNEISEKSEIFDDQFSVERPDGSNFTLKIRSTKLEDSAMYFCASSYGGEETQYFGPGTRLLVL.

The table lists this clonotype with a few counts. The rearrangement joins TRBV6-1 to TRBJ1-3, with D maybe TRBD1 (6 bases). This CDR3 is built from 15 residues. Trimming took 6 bases from V and 0 from J, leaving 12 bases between them. Germline V CDR1 and CDR2: MNHNS, SASEGT. The CDR3 is CASRETGASGNTIYF. CDR3 nucleotides: TGTGCCAGCAGAGAGACAGGAGCCTCTGGAAACACCATATATTTT.

This clonotype was seen a handful of times. The chain links TRBV9 to TRBJ2-3; the match to TRBD1 covers 8 bases. Germline V lookup: CDR1 SGDLS, CDR2 YYNGEE. This CDR3 comprises 15 residues. With 4 bases clipped from V and 4 bases from J, the junction kept 8 bases outside the gene matches. CDR3 sequence reads: CASSSRQGMPDTQYF. The CDR3 DNA sequence: TGTGCCAGCAGCTCCAGACAGGGGATGCCAGATACGCAGTATTTT. The full variable domain, completed using reference TRBV9 and TRBJ2-3, is DSGVTQTPKHLITATGQRVTLRCSPRSGDLSVYWYQQSLDQGLQFLIQYYNGEERAKGNILERFSAQQFPDLHSELNLSSLELGDSALYFCASSSRQGMPDTQYFGPGTRLTVL.